The rows below give T cell receptor beta chains drawn from one sample of a study of T cell repertoires in ileal Crohn's disease. TCRdb keeps only in-frame clones here, not all; method: immunoSEQ multiplex PCR. Here the sample spans 5,500 to 7,000 clones, 88% being singletons. Sequencing input: CD4+ T cells from ileum. These receptors were collected from an adult with Crohn's disease. Some clones in this sample may be carry-over from other donors' samples. The CDR3 runs from the conserved cysteine through the conserved F or W. Only some rows state a clone size, as once, few, many or a class for expanded clones.

.	TRBV9	TRBJ2-1	CASSAYGTSGSAVRNEQFF
.	TRBV7-2	TRBJ2-3	CASSGRDRGLYTQYF
.	TRBV4-2	TRBJ2-7	CASSHRAGDHTYEQYF
.	TRBV5-6	TRBJ2-3	CASSWGTPRGPLHTQYF
few	TRBV2	TRBJ1-2	CASSTGTGEGYTF
.	TRBV5-4	TRBJ1-4	CASSLNTGGEKLFF
.	TRBV5-5	TRBJ2-2	CATRQRHATTTGELFF
.	TRBV27	TRBJ1-1	CASSLDSTLSRDRHTEAFF
.	TRBV7-3	TRBJ2-7	CASSLRGGAGTYEQYF
.	TRBV7-8	TRBJ2-7	CASSRSPPGLAGYEQYF
.	TRBV7-3	TRBJ2-5	CASSRASGDIGETQYF
.	TRBV28	TRBJ1-1	CASSPGQGRTEAFF
.	TRBV28	TRBJ1-5	CASSFGGSVQPQHF
.	TRBV6-6	TRBJ1-2	CASSSQGGDGYTF
.	TRBV6-5	TRBJ2-1	CASSYTSSGLYNEQFF
.	TRBV7-8	TRBJ2-1	CASSLWTVSYNEQFF
.	TRBV18	TRBJ1-1	CASSPQGGNTEAFF
.	TRBV2	TRBJ2-5	CASSFMTGGQETQYF
.	TRBV7-2	TRBJ2-1	CASSPTGGDQYEQFF
.	TRBV5-1	TRBJ2-5	CASSLALQGAGETQYF
.	TRBV27	TRBJ1-4	CASSFGGQGEKLFF
.	TRBV4-2	TRBJ2-3	CASSQGPGSDADTQYF